A selection of T cell receptor beta chains follows, all from one sample in a study of T cells after yellow fever vaccination. TCRdb used MiXCR to reprocess the 5' RACE reads, holding one entry per CDR3 protein. The profile shows fewer than 650,000 distinct CDR3 sequences, roughly a fifth of them singletons. The source was PBMCs, collected less than 25 days after the first yellow fever vaccination. All receptors come from a man between 18 and 29 years old who received the YFV17D yellow fever vaccine. Each CDR3 is given with its conserved first and last residue. D genes are given only for firm matches. The listing skips clone size in some rows; elsewhere it reads once, few, many or a size class.

d_call,v_call,j_call,clone_size,cdr3_nt,cdr3_aa
TRBD1,TRBV2,TRBJ1-1,.,TGTGCCAGCAGCGTTGACAGGGGGAAGGCTGAAGCTTTCTTT,CASSVDRGKAEAFF
.,TRBV30,TRBJ2-5,few,TGTGCCTGGATCACGGCCAGCCAAGAGACCCAGTACTTC,CAWITASQETQYF
.,TRBV21-1,TRBJ2-3,.,TGTGCCAGATACTTTATTTACCAGGGAATAGCGGGGGGGCCTACAGATACGCAGTATTTT,CARYFIYQGIAGGPTDTQYF
.,TRBV6-2/TRBV6-3,TRBJ2-1,few,TGTGCCAGCAGTTACCTCCCCGTAGAGTTAGCGACCTACAATGAGCAGTTCTTC,CASSYLPVELATYNEQFF
.,TRBV7-2,TRBJ2-2,few,TGTGCCAGCAGCTTAACTAGTAACACCGGGGAGCTGTTTTTT,CASSLTSNTGELFF
.,TRBV11-2,TRBJ2-2,.,TGTGCCAGCAGCTTAGCGGGTCCACGGGAGCTGTTTTTT,CASSLAGPRELFF
TRBD1,TRBV20-1,TRBJ1-6,few,TGCAGTGCCAGTGGACAGGGGGATAATTCACCCCTCCACTTT,CSASGQGDNSPLHF
TRBD1,TRBV7-2,TRBJ1-6,.,TGTGCCAGCAGGCAGAACAGGGGCAATTCACCCCTCCACTTT,CASRQNRGNSPLHF
.,TRBV6-2/TRBV6-3,TRBJ2-5,once,TGTGCCAGCAGTTACCCGTTGGGGTACGGGGAAGAGACCCAGTACTTC,CASSYPLGYGEETQYF
.,TRBV11-2,TRBJ1-2,few,TGTGCCAGCAGCTTTAAAGAGGTCCGTTATGGCTACACCTTC,CASSFKEVRYGYTF
.,TRBV2,TRBJ1-6,.,TGTGCCAGCAGTGAACTATCCTTTCCAGATAATTCACCCCTCCACTTT,CASSELSFPDNSPLHF
TRBD1,TRBV24-1,TRBJ1-2,.,TGTGCCACCAGTGATCGGGACAGGGTTTATGGCTACACCTTC,CATSDRDRVYGYTF
TRBD2,TRBV11-2,TRBJ2-5,.,TGTGCCAGCAGCTTAACAGGGACTAGCGGGGCCTGGGGGAAGACCCAGTACTTC,CASSLTGTSGAWGKTQYF
.,TRBV7-9,TRBJ2-3,many,TGTGCCAGCAGCCCGGGACGGAGCACAGATACGCAGTATTTT,CASSPGRSTDTQYF
.,TRBV7-9,TRBJ1-1,.,TGTGCCAGCAGCTTAGCGCGGCAGGGTGACACTGAAGCTTTCTTT,CASSLARQGDTEAFF
TRBD2,TRBV12-3/TRBV12-4,TRBJ2-3,.,TGTGCCAGCAGTAAAGTAGCGGGGGGGCCAGCAGATACGCAGTATTTT,CASSKVAGGPADTQYF
TRBD1,TRBV7-9,TRBJ2-1,few,TGTGCCAGCAGCTCTGGACAGGGGGCGCGGAATGAGCAGTTCTTC,CASSSGQGARNEQFF
.,TRBV6-5,TRBJ1-5,.,TGTGCCAGCAGTTCGGAGGGGCTGGGTCAGCCCCAGCATTTT,CASSSEGLGQPQHF
.,TRBV6-2/TRBV6-3,TRBJ1-4,many,TGTGCCAGCAGTTACTCTATCGGAGATAATGAAAAACTGTTTTTT,CASSYSIGDNEKLFF
.,TRBV7-3,TRBJ1-1,.,TGTGCCAGCAGCACCCTCCAGGGGACTGAAGCTTTCTTT,CASSTLQGTEAFF
TRBD1,TRBV5-4,TRBJ2-6,few,TGTGCCAGCACCGGGACAGGCGCCTCTGGGGCCAACGTCCTGACTTTC,CASTGTGASGANVLTF
TRBD2,TRBV5-4,TRBJ2-6,.,TGTGCCAGCAGCTTAACTAGCGCTGGGGCCAACGTCCTGACTTTC,CASSLTSAGANVLTF
.,TRBV12-3/TRBV12-4,TRBJ1-1,few,TGTGCCAGCAGACTAGATAACACTGAAGCTTTCTTT,CASRLDNTEAFF
.,TRBV12-3/TRBV12-4,TRBJ2-5,many,TGTGCCAGCAGTTGGGCAGGGGAAGAGACCCAGTACTTC,CASSWAGEETQYF
.,TRBV10-3,TRBJ1-2,few,TGTGCCATCACGCCAGGCAACTATGGCTACACCTTC,CAITPGNYGYTF
.,TRBV5-1,TRBJ2-5,.,TGCGCCAGCAGCTTGGTGGGACGAGAGGAGACCCAGTACTTC,CASSLVGREETQYF
.,TRBV9,TRBJ1-6,.,TGTGCCAGCACGAGGGATTTTAGAAATAATTCACCCCTCCACTTT,CASTRDFRNNSPLHF
.,TRBV4-1,TRBJ1-5,few,TGCGCCAGCAGCCAAACAGGAATTGGCAATCAGCCCCAGCATTTT,CASSQTGIGNQPQHF
.,TRBV20-1,TRBJ2-7,few,TGCAGTGCTCCTACAGGGATGAGCCTGGGCGAGCAGTACTTC,CSAPTGMSLGEQYF
TRBD1,TRBV12-3/TRBV12-4,TRBJ1-1,many,TGTGCCAGCAGTCCTCGGGACAGGGTTTCTATGAACACTGAAGCTTTCTTT,CASSPRDRVSMNTEAFF
.,TRBV30,TRBJ2-5,few,TGTGCCTGGAGTGCCTGGCAGGGGATACAAGAGACCCAGTACTTC,CAWSAWQGIQETQYF
TRBD1,TRBV9,TRBJ2-4,.,TGTGCCAGCAGCGGTGACAGGGGGAAAGGGTTAAGGTACATTCAGTACTTC,CASSGDRGKGLRYIQYF
.,TRBV11-3,TRBJ2-3,.,TGTGCCAGCAGCTTGTTACCCACAGATACGCAGTATTTT,CASSLLPTDTQYF
.,TRBV7-8,TRBJ1-6,few,TGTGCCAGCAGCTTATCATGGTCACCCCTCCACTTT,CASSLSWSPLHF
.,TRBV11-2,TRBJ2-5,many,TGTGCCAGCAGCACTCCGCGGGTTTCAGAGACCCAGTACTTC,CASSTPRVSETQYF
.,TRBV2,TRBJ1-4,few,TGTGCCAGCAACGGGGGGAGAGAAAAACTGTTTTTT,CASNGGREKLFF
.,TRBV5-1,TRBJ2-1,.,TGCGCCAGCAGCTTGTTGGCGGAATCCTACAATGAGCAGTTCTTC,CASSLLAESYNEQFF